The entry below describes one T cell receptor beta chain. This entry belongs to a study of blood T cell repertoires in COVID-19. In the source study's methods: Reference gene primer amplification gave estimated nucleated cell counts. The assay was immunoSEQ multiplex PCR, and TCRdb's table has in-frame clones only and misses some. V and J calls and clone size come straight from that table; D and trimming were deduced from the DNA. The table has 150,000 to 200,000 clones, about 89% seen once. Germline lookup yields CDR1 SGHAT and CDR2 FQNNGV. Trimming took 5 bases from V and 2 from J, leaving 10 bases between them. CDR3 size: 13 residues.

Sample: peripheral blood. This receptor was identified in a man aged 65-85 years with acute or convalescent COVID-19. The rearrangement joins TRBV11-2 to TRBJ2-7; D might be TRBD1 (5 bases). CDR3 amino acids: CASSPRGPYEQYF. The CDR3 region has the DNA TGTGCCAGCAGCCCTAGGGGCCCCTACGAGCAGTACTTC.